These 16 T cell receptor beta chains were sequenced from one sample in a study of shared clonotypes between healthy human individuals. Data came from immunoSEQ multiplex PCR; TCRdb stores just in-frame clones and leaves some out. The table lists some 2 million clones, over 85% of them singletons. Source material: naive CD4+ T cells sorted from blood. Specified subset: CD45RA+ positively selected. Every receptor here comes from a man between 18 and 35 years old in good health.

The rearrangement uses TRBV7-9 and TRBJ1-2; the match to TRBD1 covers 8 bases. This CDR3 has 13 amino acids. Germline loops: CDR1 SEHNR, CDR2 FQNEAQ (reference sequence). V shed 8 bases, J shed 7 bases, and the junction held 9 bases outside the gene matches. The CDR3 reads CASVGQGLGGYTF. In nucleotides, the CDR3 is TGTGCCAGCGTCGGACAGGGCCTGGGTGGCTACACCTTC.

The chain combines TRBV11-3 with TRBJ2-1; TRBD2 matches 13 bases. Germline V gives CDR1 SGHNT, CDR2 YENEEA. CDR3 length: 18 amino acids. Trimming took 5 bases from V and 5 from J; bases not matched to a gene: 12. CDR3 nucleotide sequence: TGTGCCAGCAGCGGAGGACTAGCGGGAGAGGTAGGGCACAATGAGCAGTTCTTC. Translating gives CASSGGLAGEVGHNEQFF.

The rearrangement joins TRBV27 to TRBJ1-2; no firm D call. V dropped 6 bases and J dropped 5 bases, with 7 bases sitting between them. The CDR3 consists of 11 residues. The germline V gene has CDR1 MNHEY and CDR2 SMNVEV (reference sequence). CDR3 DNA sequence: TGTGCCAGCAGGCCTCCTTATGGCTACACCTTC. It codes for CASRPPYGYTF.

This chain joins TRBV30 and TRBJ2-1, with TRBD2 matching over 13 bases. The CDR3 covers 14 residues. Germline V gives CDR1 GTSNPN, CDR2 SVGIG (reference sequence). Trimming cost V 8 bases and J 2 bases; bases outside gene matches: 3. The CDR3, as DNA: TGTGCCGGGGGACTAGCGGGGACCTACAATGAGCAGTTCTTC. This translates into CAGGLAGTYNEQFF.

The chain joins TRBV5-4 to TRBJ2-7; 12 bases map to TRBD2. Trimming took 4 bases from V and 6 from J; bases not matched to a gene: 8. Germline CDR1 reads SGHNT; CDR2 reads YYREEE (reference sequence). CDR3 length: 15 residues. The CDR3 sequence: CASSSTGLAGTEQYF. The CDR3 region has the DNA TGTGCCAGCAGCAGCACGGGACTAGCGGGCACCGAGCAGTACTTC.

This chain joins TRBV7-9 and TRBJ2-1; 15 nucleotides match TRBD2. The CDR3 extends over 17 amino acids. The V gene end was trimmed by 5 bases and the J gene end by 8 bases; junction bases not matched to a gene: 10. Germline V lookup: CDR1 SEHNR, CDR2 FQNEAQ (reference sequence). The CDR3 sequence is CASSQGLAGGPRYEQFF. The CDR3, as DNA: TGTGCCAGCAGCCAAGGACTAGCGGGAGGGCCCAGGTATGAGCAGTTCTTC.

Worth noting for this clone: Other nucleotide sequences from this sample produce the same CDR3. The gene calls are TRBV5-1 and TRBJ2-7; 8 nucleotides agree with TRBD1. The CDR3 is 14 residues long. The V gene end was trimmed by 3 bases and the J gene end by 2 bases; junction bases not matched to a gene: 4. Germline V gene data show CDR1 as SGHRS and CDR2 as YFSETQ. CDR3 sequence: CASSSGTGPYEQYF. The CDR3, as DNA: TGCGCCAGCAGCTCCGGGACAGGTCCCTACGAGCAGTACTTC.

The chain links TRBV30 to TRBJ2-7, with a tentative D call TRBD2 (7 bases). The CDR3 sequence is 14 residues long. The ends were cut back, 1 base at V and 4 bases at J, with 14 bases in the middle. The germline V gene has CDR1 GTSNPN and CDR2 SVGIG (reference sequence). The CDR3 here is CAWSGGGAKYEQYF. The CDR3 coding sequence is TGTGCCTGGAGTGGTGGGGGGGCCAAATACGAGCAGTACTTC.

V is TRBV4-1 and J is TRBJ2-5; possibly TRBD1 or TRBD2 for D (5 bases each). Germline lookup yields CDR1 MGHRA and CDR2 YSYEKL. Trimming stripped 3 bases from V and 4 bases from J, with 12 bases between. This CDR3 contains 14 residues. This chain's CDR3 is CASSQNVGGETQYF. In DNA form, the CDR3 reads TGCGCCAGCAGCCAGAATGTTGGGGGAGAGACCCAGTACTTC.

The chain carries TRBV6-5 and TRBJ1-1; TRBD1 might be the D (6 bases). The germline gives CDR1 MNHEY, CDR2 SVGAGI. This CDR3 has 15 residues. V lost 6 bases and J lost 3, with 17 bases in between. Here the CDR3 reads CASRRGTIWDTEAFF. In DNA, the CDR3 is TGTGCCAGCAGGAGGGGGACCATTTGGGACACTGAAGCTTTCTTT.

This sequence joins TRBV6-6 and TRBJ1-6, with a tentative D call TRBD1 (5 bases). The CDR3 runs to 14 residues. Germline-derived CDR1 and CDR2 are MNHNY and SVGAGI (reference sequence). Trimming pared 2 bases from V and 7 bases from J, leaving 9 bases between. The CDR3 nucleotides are TGTGCCAGCAGTTACCAGGGAAGGAATTCACCCCTCCACTTT. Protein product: CASSYQGRNSPLHF.

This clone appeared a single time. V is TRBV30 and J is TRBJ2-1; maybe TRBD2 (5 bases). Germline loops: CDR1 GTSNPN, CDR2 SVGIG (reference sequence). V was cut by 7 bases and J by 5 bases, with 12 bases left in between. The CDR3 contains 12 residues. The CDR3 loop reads CASRGGNNEQFF. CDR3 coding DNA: TGTGCCTCTCGAGGAGGAAACAATGAGCAGTTCTTC.

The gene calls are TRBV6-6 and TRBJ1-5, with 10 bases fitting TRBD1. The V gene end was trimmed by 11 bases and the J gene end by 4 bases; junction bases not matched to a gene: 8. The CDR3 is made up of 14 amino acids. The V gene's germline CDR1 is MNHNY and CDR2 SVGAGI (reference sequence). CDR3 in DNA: TGTGCCGCGGGGACAGGGGAACGGAATCAGCCCCAGCATTTT. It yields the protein CAAGTGERNQPQHF.

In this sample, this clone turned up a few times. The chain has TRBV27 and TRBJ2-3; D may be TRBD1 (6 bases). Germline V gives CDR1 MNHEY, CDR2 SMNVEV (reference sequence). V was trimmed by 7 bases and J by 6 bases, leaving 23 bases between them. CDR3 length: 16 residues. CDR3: CASTSYPVQGGDTQYF. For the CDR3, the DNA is TGTGCCAGCACCTCTTATCCGGTACAGGGTGGCGATACGCAGTATTTT.

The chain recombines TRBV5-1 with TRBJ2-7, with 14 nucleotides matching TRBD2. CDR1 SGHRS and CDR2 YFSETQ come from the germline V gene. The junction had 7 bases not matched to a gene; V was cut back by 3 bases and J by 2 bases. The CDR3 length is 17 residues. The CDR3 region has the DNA TGCGCCAGCAGCTCCGGGACTAGCGGGGGACTCACCTACGAGCAGTACTTC. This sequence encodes CASSSGTSGGLTYEQYF.

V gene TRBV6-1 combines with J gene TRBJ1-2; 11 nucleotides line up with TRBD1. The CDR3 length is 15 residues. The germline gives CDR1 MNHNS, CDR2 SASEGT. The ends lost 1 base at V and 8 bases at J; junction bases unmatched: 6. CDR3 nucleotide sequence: TGTGCCAGCAGTGAAGGGAGGACAGGGGGCGCCGGCTACACCTTC. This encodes CASSEGRTGGAGYTF.